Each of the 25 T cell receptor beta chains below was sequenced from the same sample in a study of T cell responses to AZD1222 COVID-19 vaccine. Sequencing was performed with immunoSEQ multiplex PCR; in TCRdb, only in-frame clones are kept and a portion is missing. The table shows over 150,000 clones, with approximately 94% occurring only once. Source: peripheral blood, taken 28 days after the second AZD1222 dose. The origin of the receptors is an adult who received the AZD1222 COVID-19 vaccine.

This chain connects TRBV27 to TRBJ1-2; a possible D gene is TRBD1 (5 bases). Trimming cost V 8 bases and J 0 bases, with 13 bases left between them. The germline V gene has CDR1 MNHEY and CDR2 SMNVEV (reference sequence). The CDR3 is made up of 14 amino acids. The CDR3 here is CASQGFPPNYGYTF. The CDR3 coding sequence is TGTGCCAGCCAGGGATTCCCACCTAACTATGGCTACACCTTC.

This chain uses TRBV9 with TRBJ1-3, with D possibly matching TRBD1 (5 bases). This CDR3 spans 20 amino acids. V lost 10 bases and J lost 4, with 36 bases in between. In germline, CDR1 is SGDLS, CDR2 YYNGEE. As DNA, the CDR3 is TGTGCCCATAAATTTACCGTACACCCCTCGGGGGATAGGACCGGAAACACCATATATTTT. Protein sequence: CAHKFTVHPSGDRTGNTIYF. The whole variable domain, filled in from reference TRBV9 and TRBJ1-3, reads DSGVTQTPKHLITATGQRVTLRCSPRSGDLSVYWYQQSLDQGLQFLIQYYNGEERAKGNILERFSAQQFPDLHSELNLSSLELGDSALYFCAHKFTVHPSGDRTGNTIYFGEGSWLTVV.

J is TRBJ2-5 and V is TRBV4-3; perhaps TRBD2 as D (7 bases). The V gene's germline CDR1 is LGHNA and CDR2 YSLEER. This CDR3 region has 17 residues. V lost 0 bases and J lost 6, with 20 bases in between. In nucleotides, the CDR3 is TGCGCCAGCAGCCAAGAACCGGGGGGCCCATCATTAAAGACCCAGTACTTC. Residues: CASSQEPGGPSLKTQYF.

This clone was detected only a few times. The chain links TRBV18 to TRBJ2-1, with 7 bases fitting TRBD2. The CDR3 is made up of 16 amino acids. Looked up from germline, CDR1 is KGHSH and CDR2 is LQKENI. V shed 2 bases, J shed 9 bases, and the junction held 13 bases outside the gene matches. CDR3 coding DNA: TGTGCCAGCTCACCAGGAGGGAGGGCCTCCATTCGTGAGCAGTTCTTC. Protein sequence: CASSPGGRASIREQFF.

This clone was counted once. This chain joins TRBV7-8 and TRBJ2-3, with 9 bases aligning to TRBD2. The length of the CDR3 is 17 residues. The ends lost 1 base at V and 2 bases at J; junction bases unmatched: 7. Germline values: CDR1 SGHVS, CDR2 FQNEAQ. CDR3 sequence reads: CASSLVAGGLVTDTQYF. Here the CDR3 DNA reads TGTGCCAGCAGCTTAGTTGCGGGAGGGCTGGTCACAGATACGCAGTATTTT.

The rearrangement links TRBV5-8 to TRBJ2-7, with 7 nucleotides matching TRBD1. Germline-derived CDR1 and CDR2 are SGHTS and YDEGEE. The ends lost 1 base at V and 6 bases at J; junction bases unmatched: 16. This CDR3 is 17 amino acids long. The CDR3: CASSLSLGAGGTIEQYF. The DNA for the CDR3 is TGTGCCAGCAGCTTGTCCTTAGGGGCAGGGGGTACGATCGAGCAGTACTTC. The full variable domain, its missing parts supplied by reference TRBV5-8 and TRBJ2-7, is EAGVTQSPTHLIKTRGQQATLRCSPISGHTSVYWYQQALGLGLQFLLWYDEGEERNRGNFPPRFSGRQFPNYSSELNVNALELEDSALYLCASSLSLGAGGTIEQYFGPGTRLTVT.

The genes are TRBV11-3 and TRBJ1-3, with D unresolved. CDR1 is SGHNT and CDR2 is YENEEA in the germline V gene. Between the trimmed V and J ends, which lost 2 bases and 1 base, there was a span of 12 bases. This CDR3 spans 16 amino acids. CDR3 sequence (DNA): TGTGCCAGCAGCTTATTCCAGAGAAAATCTGGAAACACCATATATTTT. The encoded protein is CASSLFQRKSGNTIYF.

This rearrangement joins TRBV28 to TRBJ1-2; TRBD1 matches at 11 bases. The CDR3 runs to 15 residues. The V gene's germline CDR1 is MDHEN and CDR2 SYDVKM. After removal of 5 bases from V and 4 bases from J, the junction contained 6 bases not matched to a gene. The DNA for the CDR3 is TGTGCCAGCAGTACCCCCGGGACAGGGGGCTATGGCTACACCTTC. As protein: CASSTPGTGGYGYTF.

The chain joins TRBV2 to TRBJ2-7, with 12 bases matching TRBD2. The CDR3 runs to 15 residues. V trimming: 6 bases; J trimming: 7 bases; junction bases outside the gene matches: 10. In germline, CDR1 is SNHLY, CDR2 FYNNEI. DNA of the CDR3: TGTGCCAGCAGGGGCTTCGCTAGCGGGGGGGCGGAGCAGTACTTC. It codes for CASRGFASGGAEQYF.

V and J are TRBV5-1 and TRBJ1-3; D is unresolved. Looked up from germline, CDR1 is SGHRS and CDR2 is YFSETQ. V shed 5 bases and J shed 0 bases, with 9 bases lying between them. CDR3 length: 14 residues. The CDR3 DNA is TGCGCCAGCAGGGGGTCCACCTCTGGAAACACCATATATTTT. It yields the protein CASRGSTSGNTIYF.

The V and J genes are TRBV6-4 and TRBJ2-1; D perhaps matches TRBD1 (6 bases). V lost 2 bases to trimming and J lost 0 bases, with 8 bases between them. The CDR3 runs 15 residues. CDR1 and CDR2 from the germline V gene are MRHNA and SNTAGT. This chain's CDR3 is CASSDQGGSYNEQFF. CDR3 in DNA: TGTGCCAGCAGTGACCAAGGGGGCTCCTACAATGAGCAGTTCTTC.

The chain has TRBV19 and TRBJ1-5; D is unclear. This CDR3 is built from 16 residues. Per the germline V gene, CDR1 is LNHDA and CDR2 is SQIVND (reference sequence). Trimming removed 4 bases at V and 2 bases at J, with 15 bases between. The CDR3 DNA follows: TGTGCCAGTAGTAGCGAGAGAAATAGGGGCAATCAGCCCCAGCATTTT. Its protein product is CASSSERNRGNQPQHF.

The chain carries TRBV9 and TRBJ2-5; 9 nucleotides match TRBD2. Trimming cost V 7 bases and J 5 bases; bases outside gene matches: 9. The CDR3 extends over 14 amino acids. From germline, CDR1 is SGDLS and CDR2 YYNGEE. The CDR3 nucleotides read TGTGCCAGCGGCGGGAGGGCCCGTAGCGAGACCCAGTACTTC. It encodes CASGGRARSETQYF.

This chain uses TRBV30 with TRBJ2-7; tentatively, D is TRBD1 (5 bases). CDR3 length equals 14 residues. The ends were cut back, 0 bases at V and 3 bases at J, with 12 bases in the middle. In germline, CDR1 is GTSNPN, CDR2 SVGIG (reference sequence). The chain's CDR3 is CAWSVKGVDYEQYF. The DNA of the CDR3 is TGTGCCTGGAGTGTAAAAGGGGTTGACTACGAGCAGTACTTC.

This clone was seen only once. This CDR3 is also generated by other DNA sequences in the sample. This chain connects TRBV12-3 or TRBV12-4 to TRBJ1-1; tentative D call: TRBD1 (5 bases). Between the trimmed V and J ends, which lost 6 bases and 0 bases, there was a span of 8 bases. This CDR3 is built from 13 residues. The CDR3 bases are TGTGCCAGCAGCCTACAGGTGAACACTGAAGCTTTCTTT. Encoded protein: CASSLQVNTEAFF.

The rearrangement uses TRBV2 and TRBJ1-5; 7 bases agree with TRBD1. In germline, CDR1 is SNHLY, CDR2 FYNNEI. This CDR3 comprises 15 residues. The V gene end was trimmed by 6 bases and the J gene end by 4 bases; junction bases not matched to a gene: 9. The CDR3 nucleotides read TGTGCCAGCAGCCCAAACCGGGACAGAAATCAGCCCCAGCATTTT. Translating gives CASSPNRDRNQPQHF.

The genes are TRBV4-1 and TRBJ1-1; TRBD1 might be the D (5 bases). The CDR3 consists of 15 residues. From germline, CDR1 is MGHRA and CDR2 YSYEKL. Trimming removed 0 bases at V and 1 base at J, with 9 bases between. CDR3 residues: CASSQEPGGNTEAFF. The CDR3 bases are TGCGCCAGCAGCCAAGAGCCGGGGGGGAACACTGAAGCTTTCTTT.

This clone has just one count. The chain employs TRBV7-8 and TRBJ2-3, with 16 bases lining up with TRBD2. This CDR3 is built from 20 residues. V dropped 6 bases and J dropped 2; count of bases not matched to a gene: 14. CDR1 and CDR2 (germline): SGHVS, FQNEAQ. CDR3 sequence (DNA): TGTGCCAGCAGAAAAGGGACTAGCGGGGGGGCCATTTCCCCCACAGATACGCAGTATTTT. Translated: CASRKGTSGGAISPTDTQYF.

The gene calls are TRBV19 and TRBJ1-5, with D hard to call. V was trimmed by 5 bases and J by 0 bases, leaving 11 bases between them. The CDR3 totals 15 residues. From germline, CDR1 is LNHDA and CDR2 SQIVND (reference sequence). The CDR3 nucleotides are TGTGCCAGTAGTTTCGGCACTCTTAGCAATCAGCCCCAGCATTTT. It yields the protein CASSFGTLSNQPQHF.

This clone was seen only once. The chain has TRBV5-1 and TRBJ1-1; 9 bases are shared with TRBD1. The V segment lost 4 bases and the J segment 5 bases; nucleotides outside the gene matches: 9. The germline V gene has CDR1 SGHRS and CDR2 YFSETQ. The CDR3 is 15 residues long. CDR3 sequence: CASSVSGTGRTEAFF. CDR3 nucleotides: TGCGCCAGCAGCGTATCCGGGACAGGGAGGACTGAAGCTTTCTTT.

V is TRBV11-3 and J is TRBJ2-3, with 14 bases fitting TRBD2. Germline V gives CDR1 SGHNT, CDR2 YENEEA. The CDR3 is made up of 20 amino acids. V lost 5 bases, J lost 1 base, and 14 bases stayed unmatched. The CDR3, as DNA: TGTGCCAGCAGCATCCCAAAGACTAGCGGGGGGGCCTATCGCACAGATACGCAGTATTTT. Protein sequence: CASSIPKTSGGAYRTDTQYF.

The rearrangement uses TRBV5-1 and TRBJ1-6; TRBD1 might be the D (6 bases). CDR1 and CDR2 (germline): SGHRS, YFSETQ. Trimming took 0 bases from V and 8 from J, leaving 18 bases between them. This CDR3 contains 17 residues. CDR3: CASSLGFGGGRDSPLHF. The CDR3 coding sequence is TGCGCCAGCAGCTTGGGGTTTGGCGGGGGCAGGGATTCACCCCTCCACTTT. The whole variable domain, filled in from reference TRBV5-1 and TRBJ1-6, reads KAGVTQTPRYLIKTRGQQVTLSCSPISGHRSVSWYQQTPGQGLQFLFEYFSETQRNKGNFPGRFSGRQFSNSRSEMNVSTLELGDSALYLCASSLGFGGGRDSPLHFGNGTRLTVT.

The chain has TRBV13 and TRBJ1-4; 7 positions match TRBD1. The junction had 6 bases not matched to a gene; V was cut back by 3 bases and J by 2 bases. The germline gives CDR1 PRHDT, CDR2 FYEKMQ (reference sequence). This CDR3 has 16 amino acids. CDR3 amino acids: CASSFHRGATNEKLFF. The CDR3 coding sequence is TGTGCCAGCAGCTTCCACAGGGGAGCGACTAATGAAAAACTGTTTTTT.

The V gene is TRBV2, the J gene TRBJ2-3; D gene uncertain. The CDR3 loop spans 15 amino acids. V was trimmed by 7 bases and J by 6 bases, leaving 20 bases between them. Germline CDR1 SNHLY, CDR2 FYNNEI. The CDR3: CASIPEPTYLDTQYF. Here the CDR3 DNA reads TGTGCCAGCATCCCCGAGCCCACATATTTGGATACGCAGTATTTT.

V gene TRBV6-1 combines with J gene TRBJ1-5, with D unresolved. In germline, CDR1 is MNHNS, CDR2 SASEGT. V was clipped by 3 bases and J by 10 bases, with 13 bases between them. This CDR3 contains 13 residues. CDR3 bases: TGTGCCAGCAGTGACACTTTTTCCCAACCCCAGCATTTT. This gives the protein CASSDTFSQPQHF.